This T cell receptor (beta chain) was recovered during a study of T cell changes during pregnancy in multiple sclerosis. Assay used: immunoSEQ multiplex PCR; TCRdb lists only in-frame clones, some missing. The sample records 50,000 or so clones, 92% being singletons. With V trimmed by 6 bases and J by 4 bases, 9 bases remained unmatched. The CDR3 sequence is 14 residues long. CDR1 and CDR2 from the germline V gene are SGDLS and YYNGEE. The material sequenced was CD4+ T cells from peripheral blood mononuclear cells, taken in the second trimester of pregnancy. The sequence derives from a female donor with multiple sclerosis, enrolled in a pregnancy study. The chain uses TRBV9 and TRBJ1-2, with TRBD1 matching over 7 bases. CDR3 DNA: TGTGCCAGCACCCCCGTTAGGGACAGCTATGGCTACACCTTC. Translating gives CASTPVRDSYGYTF.